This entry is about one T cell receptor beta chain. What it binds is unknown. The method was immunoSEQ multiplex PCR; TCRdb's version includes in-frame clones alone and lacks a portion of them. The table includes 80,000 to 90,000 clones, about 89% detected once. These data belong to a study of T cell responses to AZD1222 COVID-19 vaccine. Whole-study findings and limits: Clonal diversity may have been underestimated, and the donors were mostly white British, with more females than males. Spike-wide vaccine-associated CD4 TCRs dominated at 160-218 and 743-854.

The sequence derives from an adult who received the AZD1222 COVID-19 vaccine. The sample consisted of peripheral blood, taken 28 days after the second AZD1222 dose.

This CDR3 is CASSKSNLGQPQHF. CDR3 nucleotide sequence: TGTGCCAGCAGCAAATCCAACTTGGGTCAACCCCAGCATTTT. V usage is TRBV6-2 or TRBV6-3 and J usage is TRBJ1-5; D is undetermined. Trimming cost V 6 bases and J 10 bases, with 19 bases left between them. Germline V gives CDR1 MNHEY, CDR2 SVGEGT. The CDR3 is 14 amino acids.